The 14 T cell receptor beta chains below come from one sample, sequenced in a study of CD8 T cells in Susac syndrome. An input of roughly 0.5 to 1 ug of RNA was subjected to reverse transcription using random hexamers. TCRdb passed the immunoSEQ multiplex PCR reads through MiXCR, listing each CDR3 protein once. The table lists about 140,000 distinct CDR3 sequences, 95% of them singletons. The sample was CD4+ T cells from PBMCs. These receptors were taken from a human donor with Susac syndrome.

This rearrangement joins TRBV5-1 to TRBJ2-1; TRBD1 is a possible D gene (5 bases). Germline loops: CDR1 SGHRS, CDR2 YFSETQ. This CDR3 comprises 14 residues. Between the trimmed V and J ends, which lost 0 bases and 7 bases, there was a span of 11 bases. The DNA for the CDR3 is TGCGCCAGCAGCTTGGTAGGGAAGGGGAATGAGCAGTTCTTC. This encodes CASSLVGKGNEQFF.

The rearrangement joins TRBV12-3 or TRBV12-4 to TRBJ1-1; D gene ambiguous. This CDR3 region has 14 residues. Trimming stripped 1 base from V and 4 bases from J, with 10 bases between. The CDR3 coding sequence is TGTGCCAGCAGTTTAGGTACCGATCCCACTGAAGCTTTCTTT. This codes for CASSLGTDPTEAFF.

This clonotype was recorded only once. This chain links TRBV3-1 with TRBJ2-1; D not certain. The ends were cut back, 1 base at V and 7 bases at J, with 5 bases in the middle. Germline V CDR1 and CDR2: LGHDT, YNNKEL (reference sequence). CDR3 length equals 12 residues. CDR3: CASSQGENEQFF. The DNA for the CDR3 is TGTGCCAGCAGCCAAGGAGAAAATGAGCAGTTCTTC.

Here the CDR3 DNA reads TGCGCCAGCAGCTTGGCTCCGGGACAGGGGCCCCTGAACACTGAAGCTTTCTTT. Its protein product is CASSLAPGQGPLNTEAFF. This chain joins TRBV5-1 and TRBJ1-1; TRBD1 aligns across 10 bases. CDR1 and CDR2 (germline): SGHRS, YFSETQ. The CDR3 extends over 18 amino acids. V was clipped by 0 bases and J by 0 bases; unmatched bases: 8. Variable domain in full (rest from reference TRBV5-1 and TRBJ1-1): KAGVTQTPRYLIKTRGQQVTLSCSPISGHRSVSWYQQTPGQGLQFLFEYFSETQRNKGNFPGRFSGRQFSNSRSEMNVSTLELGDSALYLCASSLAPGQGPLNTEAFFGQGTRLTVV.

The chain recombines TRBV30 with TRBJ2-3; a possible D gene is TRBD2 (6 bases). Trimming stripped 1 base from V and 3 bases from J, with 11 bases between. This CDR3 comprises 14 residues. CDR1 is GTSNPN, CDR2 SVGIG, per germline (reference sequence). CDR3 sequence (DNA): TGTGCCTGGAGTGGAGGGCTAGCGACAGATACGCAGTATTTT. Its translation: CAWSGGLATDTQYF.

This sequence joins TRBV29-1 and TRBJ2-6, with TRBD2 as a possible D gene (6 bases). The germline V and J ends were trimmed by 3 bases and 1 base, with 7 bases remaining between them. The CDR3 runs to 14 residues. The V gene's germline CDR1 is SQVTM and CDR2 ANQGSEA. The CDR3 nucleotides read TGCAGCGTTGAGCGGGGTTCTGGGGCCAACGTCCTGACTTTC. This encodes CSVERGSGANVLTF.

The chain links TRBV12-3 or TRBV12-4 to TRBJ2-3; D tentatively reads TRBD1 or TRBD2 (5 bases each). Trimming cost V 6 bases and J 4 bases, with 17 bases left between them. CDR3 length: 15 residues. CDR3 sequence reads: CASRPDRGPPDTQYF. In nucleotides, the CDR3 is TGTGCCAGCAGACCGGACCGGGGCCCACCAGATACGCAGTATTTT.

The V gene is TRBV28, the J gene TRBJ1-5; no reliable D call. Per the germline V gene, CDR1 is MDHEN and CDR2 is SYDVKM. CDR3 length: 10 amino acids. V lost 3 bases, J lost 8 bases, and 2 bases lay in between. The CDR3 region is CASSFEPQHF. CDR3 sequence (DNA): TGTGCCAGCAGTTTTGAGCCCCAGCATTTT.

The J gene is TRBJ2-5, the V gene TRBV7-2; the D is unclear. Germline loops: CDR1 SGHTA, CDR2 FQGNSA. The ends were cut back, 5 bases at V and 5 bases at J, with 12 bases in the middle. The CDR3 covers 13 residues. CDR3 region: CASSPGEVETQYF. The CDR3 DNA reads as TGTGCCAGCAGCCCCGGAGAGGTTGAGACCCAGTACTTC. Full variable domain (remainder filled in from reference TRBV7-2 and TRBJ2-5): GAGVSQSPSNKVTEKGKDVELRCDPISGHTALYWYRQSLGQGLEFLIYFQGNSAPDKSGLPSDRFSAERTGGSVSTLTIQRTQQEDSAVYLCASSPGEVETQYFGPGTRLLVL.

The chain joins TRBV20-1 to TRBJ1-6; D call uncertain. The CDR3 length is 15 residues. The germline gives CDR1 DFQATT, CDR2 SNEGSKA (reference sequence). V lost 5 bases, J lost 5 bases, and 16 bases lay in between. CDR3 residues: CSAYIPGFNNSPLHF. CDR3 bases: TGCAGTGCTTACATACCGGGATTCAATAATTCACCCCTCCACTTT.

This chain connects TRBV7-9 to TRBJ2-5; 11 positions match TRBD1. Per the germline V gene, CDR1 is SEHNR and CDR2 is FQNEAQ (reference sequence). V lost 4 bases and J lost 5; bases outside the gene matches: 9. This CDR3 spans 16 amino acids. CDR3 DNA: TGTGCCAGCAGCTCCTTCCTCCGGGACAGGGGGGAGACCCAGTACTTC. It encodes CASSSFLRDRGETQYF.

V and J are TRBV18 and TRBJ1-5; 9 bases are a match to TRBD1. Germline V CDR1 and CDR2: KGHSH, LQKENI. The CDR3 extends over 14 amino acids. V lost 8 bases, J lost 4 bases, and 6 bases stayed unmatched. CDR3 nucleotides: TGTGCCAGCGGGGCCGGACAGGGGAATCAGCCCCAGCATTTT. Encoded protein: CASGAGQGNQPQHF. Using reference TRBV18 and TRBJ1-5 for the parts outside the CDR3, the full variable domain is NAGVMQNPRHLVRRRGQEARLRCSPMKGHSHVYWYRQLPEEGLKFMVYLQKENIIDESGMPKERFSAEFPKEGPSILRIQQVVRGDSAAYFCASGAGQGNQPQHFGDGTRLSIL.

The rearrangement joins TRBV10-3 to TRBJ1-3, with 8 bases lining up with TRBD1. The CDR3 sequence is 17 residues long. Germline V gene lookup returns CDR1 ENHRY and CDR2 SYGVKD. The V segment lost 2 bases and the J segment 1 base; nucleotides outside the gene matches: 7. This CDR3 reads CAISEPDRVISGNTIYF. CDR3 coding DNA: TGTGCCATCAGTGAGCCGGACAGGGTTATATCTGGAAACACCATATATTTT.

This rearrangement joins TRBV20-1 to TRBJ2-3, with D possibly being TRBD2 (7 bases). The CDR3 length is 12 residues. Germline V lookup: CDR1 DFQATT, CDR2 SNEGSKA (reference sequence). Trimming pared 3 bases from V and 7 bases from J, leaving 11 bases between. The CDR3: CSASGGRYTQYF. CDR3 nucleotide sequence: TGCAGTGCTAGCGGGGGGCGTTATACGCAGTATTTT.